A few counts support the clone carrying this T cell receptor beta chain. The sample belongs to a study of identical twins. MiXCR, applied by TCRdb to the 5' RACE reads, yields one record per CDR3 protein. Of about 530,000 distinct CDR3 sequences listed, 20% to 25% are singletons. Trimming shortened V by 3 bases and J by 3 bases, and 6 bases separated the two germline ends. The CDR3 consists of 12 residues. In addition, the sample was reused for a study of yellow fever vaccine responses in identical twins.

This clonotype was sampled from a woman between 18 and 29 years old in good health. The sequenced sample consisted of CD4+ T cells sorted from blood. This chain links TRBV12-3 or TRBV12-4 with TRBJ2-7; D gene uncertain. In DNA, the CDR3 is TGTGCCAGCAGTTTGCAGAACTACGAGCAGTACTTC. Amino acid sequence: CASSLQNYEQYF.